This TCR beta chain was identified during a study of T cell responses to AZD1222 COVID-19 vaccine. Whole-study findings and limits: Most donors were white British, females outnumbered males, and clonal diversity was possibly underestimated. As reported, nearly half of all spike-specific TCRs target variant regions that are unmutated. Spike was spanned by vaccine-associated CD4 TCRs, which were dominant at 160-218 and 743-854.

Method: immunoSEQ multiplex PCR; TCRdb's copy keeps in-frame clones and lacks some. The table has about 85,000 clones, 80% to 90% seen once; the top ten hold more than 6%. Trimming took 2 bases from V and 2 from J, leaving 11 bases between them. Germline CDR1 is SGHDT and CDR2 is YYEEEE. This CDR3 has 14 amino acids. This clone is labeled as medium-sized. As yet, its antigen is unknown. J is TRBJ2-7 and V is TRBV5-6; tentatively, D is TRBD1 (5 bases). The sequences come from peripheral blood, collected on day 0 of AZD1222 vaccination. The clonotype originates from an adult in good health. The CDR3 DNA follows: TGTGCCAGCAGCTTATGGGTCAGGGCCTACGAGCAGTACTTC. It specifies CASSLWVRAYEQYF.